One sample yielded the 23 T cell receptor beta chains listed below, sequenced in a study of blood T cell repertoires in COVID-19. Libraries were prepared by immunoSEQ multiplex PCR; TCRdb keeps only in-frame clonotypes and omits some of them. Of fewer than 400,000 clones listed, 65% to 90% are singletons. The sequencing sample was made of PBMCs or T cells enriched from blood (not recorded which). These receptor sequences come from a man aged 25-45 years who had recovered from COVID-19.

The V call is TRBV7-9, the J call TRBJ2-5, with D possibly TRBD1 on 6 matching bases. The CDR3 contains 14 residues. Per the germline V gene, CDR1 is SEHNR and CDR2 is FQNEAQ (reference sequence). V was shortened by 4 bases and J by 5 bases, with 14 bases between the two germline ends. This chain's CDR3 is CASSSTQGWETQYF. CDR3 coding DNA: TGTGCCAGCAGCTCCACACAGGGTTGGGAGACCCAGTACTTC. Based on the CDR3 plus reference TRBV7-9 and TRBJ2-5, the full variable domain is DTGVSQNPRHKITKRGQNVTFRCDPISEHNRLYWYRQTLGQGPEFLTYFQNEAQLEKSRLLSDRFSAERPKGSFSTLEIQRTEQGDSAMYLCASSSTQGWETQYFGPGTRLLVL.

CDR3 residues: CASSQDGLAGPGPEQYF. The CDR3 nucleotides are TGTGCCAGCAGCCAAGATGGTCTAGCGGGCCCCGGTCCCGAGCAGTACTTC. The chain has TRBV3-1 (or the pseudogene TRBV3-2) and TRBJ2-7, with TRBD2 matching over 8 bases. CDR3 length: 17 residues. Germline V CDR1 and CDR2: LGHDT, YNNKEL (reference sequence). V shed 0 bases and J 6 bases; nucleotides not matched to a gene: 13.

V gene TRBV2 combines with J gene TRBJ2-7, with TRBD1 identical over 9 bases. The V gene end was trimmed by 5 bases and the J gene end by 2 bases; junction bases not matched to a gene: 4. Germline lookup yields CDR1 SNHLY and CDR2 FYNNEI. The CDR3 length is 14 residues. The CDR3, as DNA: TGTGCCAGCAGTAGGGACAGGGAAGCCTACGAGCAGTACTTC. The encoded protein is CASSRDREAYEQYF.

This chain connects TRBV15 to TRBJ1-2; the match to TRBD1 covers 8 bases. Unmatched junction bases numbered 4, after V lost 0 bases and J lost 4 bases. The CDR3 is 15 residues long. CDR1 is LNHNV, CDR2 YYDKDF, per germline (reference sequence). DNA for the CDR3: TGTGCCACCAGCAGAGATTGGGGGACAGGCTATGGCTACACCTTC. Translating gives CATSRDWGTGYGYTF.

The chain couples TRBV7-6 to TRBJ1-2, with D tentatively TRBD1 (5 bases). The CDR3 extends over 14 amino acids. CDR1 and CDR2 (germline): SGHVS, FNYEAQ. V was trimmed by 2 bases and J by 4 bases, leaving 11 bases between them. CDR3 bases: TGTGCCAGCAGCTTAACCAGGGAAGGCTATGGCTACACCTTC. Translation: CASSLTREGYGYTF.

The chain couples TRBV12-5 to TRBJ1-1, with D perhaps TRBD1 (5 bases). Germline CDR1 LGHNT, CDR2 FRNRAP. The length of the CDR3 is 16 residues. The V end lost 0 bases, the J end lost 2 bases, and 13 bases lay between the germline ends. The CDR3 DNA reads TGTGCTAGTGGTTTGGTTACAGGACGAGTTAACACTGAAGCTTTCTTT. This codes for CASGLVTGRVNTEAFF.

This clone was seen a handful of times. The V call is TRBV9, the J call TRBJ1-3; TRBD1 is a possible D gene (5 bases). V was clipped by 3 bases and J by 1 base, with 32 bases between them. Germline lookup yields CDR1 SGDLS and CDR2 YYNGEE. The CDR3 spans 22 residues. The chain's CDR3 is CASSASVRPQWGVRASGNTIYF. In nucleotides, the CDR3 is TGTGCCAGCAGCGCCTCCGTACGTCCCCAGTGGGGGGTAAGGGCTTCTGGAAACACCATATATTTT.

V and J are TRBV7-6 and TRBJ1-1, with TRBD1 identical over 7 bases. V lost 1 base and J lost 1; bases outside the gene matches: 3. Germline CDR1 reads SGHVS; CDR2 reads FNYEAQ. CDR3 length: 15 residues. The CDR3 nucleotides read TGTGCCAGCAGCTTAGTTTACAGGGGGAACACTGAAGCTTTCTTT. Translated, it gives CASSLVYRGNTEAFF.

The rearrangement uses TRBV27 and TRBJ1-5; 8 bases map to TRBD1. The CDR3 loop spans 17 amino acids. In germline, CDR1 is MNHEY, CDR2 SMNVEV (reference sequence). Trimming at V came to 6 bases and at J to 0 bases, leaving 10 bases not matched to a gene. The CDR3 protein is CASRRQGMGYSNQPQHF. As DNA, the CDR3 is TGTGCCAGCAGAAGACAGGGGATGGGGTATAGCAATCAGCCCCAGCATTTT.

This rearrangement joins TRBV29-1 to TRBJ1-4; a possible D gene is TRBD1 (5 bases). V lost 7 bases, J lost 5 bases, and 11 bases lay in between. Germline CDR1 and CDR2: SQVTM and ANQGSEA. The CDR3 loop spans 12 amino acids. The CDR3 DNA sequence: TGCAGCGCCAAACGACAGAATGAAAAACTGTTTTTT. This encodes CSAKRQNEKLFF.

J is TRBJ2-2 and V is TRBV3-1 (or the pseudogene TRBV3-2); 10 nucleotides line up with TRBD1. Germline V gene data show CDR1 as LGHDT and CDR2 as YNNKEL (reference sequence). V shed 4 bases and J 3 bases; nucleotides not matched to a gene: 5. The CDR3 length is 16 residues. DNA of the CDR3: TGTGCCAGCAGCCTCACAGGGACAGGGGACACCGGGGAGCTGTTTTTT. This sequence encodes CASSLTGTGDTGELFF.

The chain recombines TRBV27 with TRBJ1-1, with D uncertain. Germline loops: CDR1 MNHEY, CDR2 SMNVEV (reference sequence). CDR3 length equals 11 residues. V was clipped by 10 bases and J by 6 bases, with 12 bases between them. CDR3 residues: CATLSWSEAFF. CDR3 sequence (DNA): TGTGCCACACTTTCCTGGTCTGAAGCTTTCTTT.

This chain connects TRBV6-5 to TRBJ2-7; D remains unclear. Germline V lookup: CDR1 MNHEY, CDR2 SVGAGI. Trimming took off 5 bases at V and 2 bases at J, with 16 bases between the two ends. The CDR3 runs to 15 residues. CDR3 amino acids: CASSPNRGLTYEQYF. CDR3 nucleotides: TGTGCCAGCAGTCCCAACCGAGGCTTGACCTACGAGCAGTACTTC.

The rearrangement joins TRBV5-1 to TRBJ1-1; D is unresolved. The V end lost 2 bases, the J end lost 1 base, and 12 bases lay between the germline ends. The germline V gene encodes CDR1 SGHRS and CDR2 YFSETQ. The CDR3 totals 15 residues. CDR3 DNA: TGCGCCAGCAGCTTCGGGGTGAACCCGAACACTGAAGCTTTCTTT. Its protein is CASSFGVNPNTEAFF.

The gene calls are TRBV7-8 and TRBJ1-3; D remains unclear. This CDR3 is built from 15 residues. Per germline, CDR1 SGHVS and CDR2 FQNEAQ. V was trimmed by 5 bases and J by 0 bases, leaving 11 bases between them. CDR3 residues: CASSPVFPSGNTIYF. CDR3 in DNA: TGTGCCAGCAGCCCCGTGTTCCCCTCTGGAAACACCATATATTTT.

The rearrangement joins TRBV19 to TRBJ2-3, with 8 bases matching TRBD1. Germline assignment: CDR1 LNHDA and CDR2 SQIVND (reference sequence). The junction had 18 bases not matched to a gene; V was cut back by 2 bases and J by 2 bases. The CDR3 contains 20 residues. In DNA form, the CDR3 reads TGTGCCAGTAGTATATACCCCGTGGGTCAGGGGGCGCCGATCACAGATACGCAGTATTTT. Protein: CASSIYPVGQGAPITDTQYF.

CDR3 coding DNA: TGTGCCAGCAGCTTAGCCCAGGGAGGAAACACCATATATTTT. Its protein is CASSLAQGGNTIYF. The chain carries TRBV7-9 and TRBJ1-3, with D possibly TRBD1 on 5 matching bases. V dropped 0 bases and J dropped 4 bases, with 7 bases sitting between them. The CDR3 runs 14 residues. The germline gives CDR1 SEHNR, CDR2 FQNEAQ (reference sequence).

In this sample, this clone turned up once. The chain recombines TRBV24-1 with TRBJ2-3; 10 positions agree with TRBD2. The V gene end was trimmed by 5 bases and the J gene end by 1 base; junction bases not matched to a gene: 8. The CDR3 sequence is 17 residues long. Per the germline V gene, CDR1 is KGHDR and CDR2 is SFDVKD. This chain's CDR3 is CATSGPVAGGRTDTQYF. DNA of the CDR3: TGTGCCACCAGTGGCCCCGTAGCGGGGGGCCGCACAGATACGCAGTATTTT.

The chain uses TRBV6-5 and TRBJ1-6; D is possibly TRBD1 (5 bases). This CDR3 has 16 amino acids. Per germline, CDR1 MNHEY and CDR2 SVGAGI. V was clipped by 2 bases and J by 5 bases, with 13 bases between them. Here the CDR3 reads CASSYLGARDNSPLHF. For the CDR3, the DNA is TGTGCCAGCAGTTACCTTGGGGCGAGAGATAATTCACCCCTCCACTTT.

The chain carries TRBV29-1 and TRBJ1-2; D possibly corresponds to TRBD1 (5 bases). The V end was cut by 5 bases, the J end by 4 bases, with 17 bases between. This CDR3 has 14 amino acids. The germline CDR1 and CDR2 sequences are SQVTM and ANQGSEA. CDR3 region: CSVLIGGGLYGYTF. The CDR3, as DNA: TGCAGCGTTTTAATTGGGGGGGGACTCTATGGCTACACCTTC.

As DNA, the CDR3 is TGTGCCAGCAGCTTAGCCCTACTAGCGGGAGTCGTCACCGGGGAGCTGTTTTTT. Its translation is CASSLALLAGVVTGELFF. The chain employs TRBV11-3 and TRBJ2-2, with 11 nucleotides matching TRBD2. The CDR3 extends over 18 amino acids. V shed 1 base and J 4 bases; nucleotides not matched to a gene: 8. Germline V gene data show CDR1 as SGHNT and CDR2 as YENEEA.

This rearrangement joins TRBV7-9 to TRBJ1-2; perhaps TRBD1 as D (5 bases). The V end lost 0 bases, the J end lost 4 bases, and 6 bases lay between the germline ends. CDR1 is SEHNR and CDR2 is FQNEAQ in the germline V gene (reference sequence). This CDR3 is 13 amino acids long. The CDR3 region is CASSLADTYGYTF. CDR3 sequence (DNA): TGTGCCAGCAGCTTAGCGGACACCTATGGCTACACCTTC.

A few counts support this clone. V usage is TRBV7-9 and J usage is TRBJ2-2, with D possibly being TRBD1 (6 bases). Germline loops: CDR1 SEHNR, CDR2 FQNEAQ (reference sequence). CDR3 length equals 14 residues. Trimming cost V 4 bases and J 6 bases, with 12 bases left between them. The DNA of the CDR3 is TGTGCCAGCAGCTCACAGGGAATGGCCGGGGAGCTGTTTTTT. It translates to CASSSQGMAGELFF.